The 8 T cell receptor beta chains below were found in one sample sequenced in a study of shared clonotypes between healthy human individuals. Naive CD8 isolation took CD45RO-negative cells positively selected for CCR7 and excluded terminally differentiated effector memory CD45RA+ cells. Only in-frame clones appear in the TCRdb table, and some are missing; sequencing was by immunoSEQ multiplex PCR. Of about 2.1 million clones listed, around 93% were seen once; the top ten hold about 1.5%. The sequenced material came from naive CD8+ T cells from PBMCs. The origin of the receptors is a man younger than 30 in good health. Some clones in this sample may be carry-over from other donors' samples.

This rearrangement joins TRBV19 to TRBJ2-2; 10 bases line up with TRBD2. Germline-derived CDR1 and CDR2 are LNHDA and SQIVND (reference sequence). V shed 4 bases, J shed 6 bases, and the junction held 8 bases outside the gene matches. The CDR3 runs 16 residues. Here the CDR3 DNA reads TGTGCCAGTAGTACCTGGCTAGCGGGAGCATCCGGGGAGCTGTTTTTT. Its protein is CASSTWLAGASGELFF.

Worth noting for this clone: Additional DNA sequences in this sample encode the identical CDR3. The chain links TRBV4-1 to TRBJ2-7; D might be TRBD1 (6 bases). From germline, CDR1 is MGHRA and CDR2 YSYEKL. Trimming shortened V by 0 bases and J by 2 bases, and 8 bases separated the two germline ends. The CDR3 has 14 residues. The CDR3 coding sequence is TGCGCCAGCAGCCAAGAAAGGGGGACCTACGAGCAGTACTTC. This translates into CASSQERGTYEQYF.

V usage is TRBV27 and J usage is TRBJ1-4, with D uncertain. V was pared by 1 base and J by 7 bases, with 10 bases between. Germline assignment: CDR1 MNHEY and CDR2 SMNVEV (reference sequence). The CDR3 loop spans 14 amino acids. This CDR3 is CASSLLGSAEKLFF. CDR3 DNA sequence: TGTGCCAGCAGTTTATTGGGGAGTGCTGAAAAACTGTTTTTT.

V and J are TRBV28 and TRBJ2-7; D is unclear. Germline CDR1 MDHEN, CDR2 SYDVKM. V lost 2 bases and J 5 bases, leaving 16 bases between the germline ends. This CDR3 is built from 15 residues. The CDR3 loop is CASSLSPQAAHEQYF. The DNA for the CDR3 is TGTGCCAGCAGTTTAAGTCCCCAGGCCGCCCACGAGCAGTACTTC.

The rearrangement joins TRBV19 to TRBJ1-2; D uncertain. CDR3 length: 11 amino acids. In germline, CDR1 is LNHDA, CDR2 SQIVND (reference sequence). Trimming shortened V by 6 bases and J by 10 bases, and 12 bases separated the two germline ends. CDR3 protein: CASSRKGAYTF. Here the CDR3 DNA reads TGTGCCAGTAGCCGGAAGGGAGCCTACACCTTC.

The rearrangement uses TRBV30 and TRBJ2-1, with D unclear. Between the trimmed V and J ends, which lost 0 bases and 2 bases, there was a span of 11 bases. The CDR3 has 15 residues. Germline assignment: CDR1 GTSNPN and CDR2 SVGIG (reference sequence). CDR3 sequence reads: CAWSVQITAYNEQFF. The CDR3 bases are TGTGCCTGGAGTGTACAGATAACAGCCTACAATGAGCAGTTCTTC.

J is TRBJ1-1 and V is TRBV20-1, with D possibly TRBD1 on 5 matching bases. There are 11 residues in the CDR3. CDR1 is DFQATT, CDR2 SNEGSKA, per germline (reference sequence). The CDR3 loop is CEWQGNTEAFF. The CDR3 DNA is TGCGAATGGCAGGGCAACACTGAAGCTTTCTTT.

The chain combines TRBV12-5 with TRBJ2-3; D possibly matches TRBD1 or TRBD2 (5 bases each). CDR3 length: 15 amino acids. Germline V gives CDR1 LGHNT, CDR2 FRNRAP. The ends were cut back, 6 bases at V and 2 bases at J, with 15 bases in the middle. This chain's CDR3 is CASGHGTENTDTQYF. CDR3 DNA sequence: TGTGCTAGTGGGCACGGGACGGAGAACACAGATACGCAGTATTTT.